The clone carrying this T cell receptor beta chain was counted a single time. Clones were read by immunoSEQ multiplex PCR, and TCRdb kept only the in-frame ones, dropping some. The sample lists 35,000 to 40,000 clones, about 88% occurring once. The source of the sample is a study of OX40 agonist ivuxolimab in advanced cancers. Study context: The dose-escalation cohort was around 83% male, with a mean age of around 60 years, ranging roughly 23 to 85.

The CDR3 runs to 15 residues. The germline gives CDR1 LNHNV, CDR2 YYDKDF (reference sequence). This specimen was CD4+ or CD8+ T cells sorted from blood, taken in a trial of the OX40 agonist ivuxolimab. The rearrangement links TRBV15 to TRBJ2-5, with D unresolved. Matching the DNA end better, TRBJ2-7 makes the J call doubtful. The receptor was derived from an adult with an advanced solid tumor such as melanoma, head and neck, liver or kidney cancer. CDR3 region: CATSPSRELRYEQYF. The CDR3 DNA reads as TGTGCCACCAGCCCCAGTCGAGAACTAAGATACGAGCAGTACTTC.